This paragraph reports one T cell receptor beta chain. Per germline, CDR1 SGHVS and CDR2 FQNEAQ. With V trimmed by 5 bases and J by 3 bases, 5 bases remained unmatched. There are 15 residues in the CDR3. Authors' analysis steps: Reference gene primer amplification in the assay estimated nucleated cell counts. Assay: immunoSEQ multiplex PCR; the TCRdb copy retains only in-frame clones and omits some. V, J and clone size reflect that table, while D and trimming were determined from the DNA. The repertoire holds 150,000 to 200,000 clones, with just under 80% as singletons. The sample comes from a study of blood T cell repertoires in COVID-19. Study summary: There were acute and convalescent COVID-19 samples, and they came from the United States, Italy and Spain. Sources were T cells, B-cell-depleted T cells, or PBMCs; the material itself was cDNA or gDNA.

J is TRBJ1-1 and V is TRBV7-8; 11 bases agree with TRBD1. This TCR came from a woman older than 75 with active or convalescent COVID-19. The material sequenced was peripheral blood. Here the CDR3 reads CASSLGQGVDTEAFF. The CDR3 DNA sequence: TGTGCCAGCAGCCTGGGACAGGGGGTCGACACTGAAGCTTTCTTT.